The 5 T cell receptor beta chains below all came from one sample that was sequenced in a study of blood T cell repertoires in COVID-19. Sequencing was performed with immunoSEQ multiplex PCR; in TCRdb, only in-frame clones are kept and a portion is missing. This sample carries 150,000 to 200,000 clones, more than 80% of them seen once, and the ten largest clones take about 0.54%. The material sequenced was peripheral blood. These receptors were obtained from a middle-aged man with acute or convalescent COVID-19.

V gene TRBV24-1 combines with J gene TRBJ2-1; 10 bases map to TRBD1. This CDR3 has 13 residues. Germline V CDR1 and CDR2: KGHDR, SFDVKD. The V segment lost 7 bases and the J segment 10 bases; nucleotides outside the gene matches: 6. The CDR3 DNA reads as TGTGCCACCAGGGACAGGGGGAGGCCCGAGCAGTTCTTC. Amino acid sequence: CATRDRGRPEQFF.

The rearrangement uses TRBV9 and TRBJ2-1, with a weak D call TRBD2 (5 bases). Germline V lookup: CDR1 SGDLS, CDR2 YYNGEE. V was pared by 0 bases and J by 5 bases, with 12 bases between. The CDR3 covers 15 residues. The CDR3 protein is CASSVGLDWNNEQFF. For the CDR3, the DNA is TGTGCCAGCAGCGTAGGTCTGGACTGGAACAATGAGCAGTTCTTC.

V usage is TRBV7-2 and J usage is TRBJ2-2; maybe TRBD2 (6 bases). Germline V gene sequence: CDR1 SGHTA, CDR2 FQGNSA. The CDR3 length is 15 residues. Between the trimmed V and J ends, which lost 5 bases and 2 bases, there was a span of 12 bases. As DNA, the CDR3 is TGTGCCAGCAGCCCCACGGAGGGTAACACCGGGGAGCTGTTTTTT. The encoded protein is CASSPTEGNTGELFF.

The V call is TRBV11-2, the J call TRBJ1-6; TRBD1 aligns across 7 bases. Germline CDR1 is SGHAT and CDR2 is FQNNGV. This CDR3 has 18 amino acids. Unmatched junction bases numbered 12, after V lost 0 bases and J lost 7 bases. The CDR3 loop is CASSLDPTTGSRNSPLHF. The CDR3 DNA follows: TGTGCCAGCAGCTTAGACCCTACGACAGGGAGTAGAAATTCACCCCTCCACTTT.

The chain recombines TRBV9 with TRBJ2-3; no clear D. Germline CDR1 reads SGDLS; CDR2 reads YYNGEE. The ends were cut back, 4 bases at V and 0 bases at J, with 15 bases in the middle. The length of the CDR3 is 16 residues. Here the CDR3 DNA reads TGTGCCAGCAGCCCCCACGAGAGGAGTAGCACAGATACGCAGTATTTT. Its protein product is CASSPHERSSTDTQYF.